This record concerns one T cell receptor (beta chain) sequence. Authors' analysis steps: Amplification from reference gene primers served as the basis for estimated nucleated cell counts. The method was immunoSEQ multiplex PCR; TCRdb's version includes in-frame clones alone and lacks a portion of them. The DNA was the basis for D and trimming; V, J and clone size are from that table. The sample lists under 50,000 clones; 65% to 80% were seen once. The source of the sample is a study of blood T cell repertoires in COVID-19. For the study at large: Whether acute or convalescent, the COVID-19 samples came from the United States, Italy and Spain. T cells, B-cell-depleted T cells, or PBMCs provided the cDNA or gDNA that served as material.

The CDR3 covers 13 residues. Germline CDR1 is SGDLS and CDR2 is YYNGEE. V was pared by 4 bases and J by 2 bases, with 2 bases of the junction left unmatched. The TCR sequence derives from a human donor with active or convalescent COVID-19. The donor label of this sample is uncertain. V gene TRBV9 combines with J gene TRBJ1-2; TRBD1 aligns across 7 bases. Sequenced: peripheral blood. CDR3: CASSRDSNYGYTF. Here the CDR3 DNA reads TGTGCCAGCAGCCGGGACAGCAACTATGGCTACACCTTC.